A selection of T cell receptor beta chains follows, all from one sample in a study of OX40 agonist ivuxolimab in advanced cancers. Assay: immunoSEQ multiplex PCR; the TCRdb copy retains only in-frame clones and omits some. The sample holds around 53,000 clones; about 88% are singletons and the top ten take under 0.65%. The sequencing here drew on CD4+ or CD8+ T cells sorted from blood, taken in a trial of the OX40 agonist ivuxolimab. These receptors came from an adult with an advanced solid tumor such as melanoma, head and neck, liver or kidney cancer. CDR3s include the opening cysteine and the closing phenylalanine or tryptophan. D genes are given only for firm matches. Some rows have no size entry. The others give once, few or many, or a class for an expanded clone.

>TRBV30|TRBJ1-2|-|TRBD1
TGTGCCTGGAGCGTCCCCGGGACAGTCTATGGCTACACCTTC
CAWSVPGTVYGYTF
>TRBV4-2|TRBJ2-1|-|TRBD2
TGTGCCAGCAGCCATGGTCAGCGGGAGGCTCTAGATGAGCAGTTCTTC
CASSHGQREALDEQFF
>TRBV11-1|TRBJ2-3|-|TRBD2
TGTGCCAGCAGCTTAGAGGTTGAGACTAGCGGCCCCACAGATACGCAGTATTTT
CASSLEVETSGPTDTQYF
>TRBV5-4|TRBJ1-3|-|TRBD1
TGTGCCAGCAGTCCAGCAGGGGGTTTCTCTGGAAACACCATATATTTT
CASSPAGGFSGNTIYF
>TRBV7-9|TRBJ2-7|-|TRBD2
TGTGCCAGCAGCTTAGAGGGGACTAGCGGGAGGGCCGGTTACGAGCAGTACTTC
CASSLEGTSGRAGYEQYF
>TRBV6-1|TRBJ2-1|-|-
TGTGCCAGTAGGGAGGACTCAAGTTATAATGAGCAGTTCTTC
CASREDSSYNEQFF
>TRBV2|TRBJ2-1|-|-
TGTGCCAGCAGTTTTAGCATTGAGCAGTTCTTC
CASSFSIEQFF
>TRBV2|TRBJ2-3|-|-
TGTGCCAGCAGCCGAACAGGGGCCGAGGGAGGTACGCAGTATTTT
CASSRTGAEGGTQYF
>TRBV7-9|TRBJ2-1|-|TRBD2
TGTGCCAGCAGGCCCCCTAGCGGGAGTACGAATGAGCAGTTCTTC
CASRPPSGSTNEQFF
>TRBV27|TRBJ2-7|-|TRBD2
TGTGCCAGCAGGCCCGGGACTAGGAGCGGCGAGCAGTACTTC
CASRPGTRSGEQYF
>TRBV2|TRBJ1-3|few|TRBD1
TGTGCCAGCAGTACACAGGGGACTGGAAACACCATATATTTT
CASSTQGTGNTIYF
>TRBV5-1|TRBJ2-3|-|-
TGCGCCAGCAGCTTAGATACAGGCACAGATACGCAGTATTTT
CASSLDTGTDTQYF
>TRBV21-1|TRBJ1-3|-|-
TGTGCCAGCAGCAAAGCCGATGAACAGGGGGCAGTTGGAAACACCATATATTTT
CASSKADEQGAVGNTIYF
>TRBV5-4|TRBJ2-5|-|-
TGTGCCATCCACAATTTGGGGGCGCGAGGAGAACAAGAGACCCAGTACTTC
CAIHNLGARGEQETQYF
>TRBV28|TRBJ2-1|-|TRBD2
TGTGCCAGCAGTCCACTAGCGGGTATAGATGAGCAGTTCTTC
CASSPLAGIDEQFF
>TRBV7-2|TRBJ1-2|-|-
TGTGCCAGCAGCTTAGCCAGGGTCGATGGCTACACCTTC
CASSLARVDGYTF
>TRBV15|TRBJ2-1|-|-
TGTGCCACCAGCAGATACACTACAGGGGGGGACGATGAGCAGTTCTTC
CATSRYTTGGDDEQFF
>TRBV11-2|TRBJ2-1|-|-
TGTGCCAGCAGCTTAGGCGTGGGGGTGCACAATGAGCAGTTCTTC
CASSLGVGVHNEQFF
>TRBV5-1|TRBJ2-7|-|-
TGCGCCAGCAGCTTGGGGGTCGCTTCCTACGAGCAGTACTTC
CASSLGVASYEQYF
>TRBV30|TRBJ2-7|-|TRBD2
TGTGCCTGGGGACTAGCGAATCTCCCTCAGCAGTACTTC
CAWGLANLPQQYF
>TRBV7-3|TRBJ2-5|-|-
TGTGCCAGCAGCTTTGACGGAGGAGAGACCCAGTACTTC
CASSFDGGETQYF
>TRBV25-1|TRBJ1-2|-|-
TGTGCCAGCAGTGAAGGCCATAACTATGGCTACACCTTC
CASSEGHNYGYTF
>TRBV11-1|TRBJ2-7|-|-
TGTGCCAGCAGCTTAGGACCAGTAACCTCCTACGAGCAGTACTTC
CASSLGPVTSYEQYF
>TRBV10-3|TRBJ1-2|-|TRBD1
TGTGCCATCAGTGAGACAGGGGGCTCTGGCTACACCTTC
CAISETGGSGYTF
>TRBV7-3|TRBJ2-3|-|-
TGTGCCAGCAGCGCTAGGGTCTCAGATACGCAGTATTTT
CASSARVSDTQYF
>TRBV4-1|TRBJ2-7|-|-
TGCGCCAGCAGCCAAGTAAGGGGGGTCTCGGGCCACGAGCAGTACTTC
CASSQVRGVSGHEQYF
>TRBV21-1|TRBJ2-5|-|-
TGTGCCAGCAGACCAACTTGGGGGTCGCCGGGGTTAGACCAGTACTTC
CASRPTWGSPGLDQYF
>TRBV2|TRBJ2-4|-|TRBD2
TGTGCCAGCAAAGAGACTAGCGTACCACTAGCCAAAAACATTCAGTACTTC
CASKETSVPLAKNIQYF
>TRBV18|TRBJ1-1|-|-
TGTGCCAGCTCACGTGAGAGAATGGGTACCACTGAAGCTTTCTTT
CASSRERMGTTEAFF
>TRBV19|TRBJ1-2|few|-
TGTGCCAGTAGTACCGGGACGTCCTATGGCTACACCTTC
CASSTGTSYGYTF
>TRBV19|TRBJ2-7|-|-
TGTGCCAGTAGTAACGATGGGGTTTCCCTATACGAGCAGTACTTC
CASSNDGVSLYEQYF
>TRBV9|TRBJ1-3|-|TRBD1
TGTGCCAGTCCCGTGGGGACAGGTACCCCACTTGGAAACACCATATATTTT
CASPVGTGTPLGNTIYF
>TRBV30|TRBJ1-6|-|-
TGTGCCTGGAGTGTACTCCAGGGCGGGTCACCCCTCCACTTT
CAWSVLQGGSPLHF
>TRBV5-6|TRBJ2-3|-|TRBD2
TGTGCCAGCAGCTTTCGACTAGCTTCTAGCACAGATACGCAGTATTTT
CASSFRLASSTDTQYF
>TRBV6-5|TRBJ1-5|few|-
TGTGCCAGCAGAAGCGGGTGGGGGCAGCCCCAGCATTTT
CASRSGWGQPQHF
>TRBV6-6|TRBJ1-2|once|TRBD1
TGTGCCAGCAGTTACTACGGGACAGGGGCTGGCTACACCTTC
CASSYYGTGAGYTF